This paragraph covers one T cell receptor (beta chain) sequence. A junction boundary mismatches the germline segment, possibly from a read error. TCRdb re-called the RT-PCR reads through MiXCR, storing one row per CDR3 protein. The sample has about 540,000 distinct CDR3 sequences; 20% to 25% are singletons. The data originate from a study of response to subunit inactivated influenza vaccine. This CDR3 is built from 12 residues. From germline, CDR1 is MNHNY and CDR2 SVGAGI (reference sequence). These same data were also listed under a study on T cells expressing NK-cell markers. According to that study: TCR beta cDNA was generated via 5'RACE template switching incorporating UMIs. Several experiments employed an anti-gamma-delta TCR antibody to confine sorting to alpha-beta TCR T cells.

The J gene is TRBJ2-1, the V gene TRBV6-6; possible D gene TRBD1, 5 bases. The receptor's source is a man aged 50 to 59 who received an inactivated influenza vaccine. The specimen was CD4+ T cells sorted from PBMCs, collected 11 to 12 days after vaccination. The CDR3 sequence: CASSYVGQEPFF. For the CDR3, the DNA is TGTGCCAGCAGTTACGTAGGACAAGAGCCGTTCTTC.